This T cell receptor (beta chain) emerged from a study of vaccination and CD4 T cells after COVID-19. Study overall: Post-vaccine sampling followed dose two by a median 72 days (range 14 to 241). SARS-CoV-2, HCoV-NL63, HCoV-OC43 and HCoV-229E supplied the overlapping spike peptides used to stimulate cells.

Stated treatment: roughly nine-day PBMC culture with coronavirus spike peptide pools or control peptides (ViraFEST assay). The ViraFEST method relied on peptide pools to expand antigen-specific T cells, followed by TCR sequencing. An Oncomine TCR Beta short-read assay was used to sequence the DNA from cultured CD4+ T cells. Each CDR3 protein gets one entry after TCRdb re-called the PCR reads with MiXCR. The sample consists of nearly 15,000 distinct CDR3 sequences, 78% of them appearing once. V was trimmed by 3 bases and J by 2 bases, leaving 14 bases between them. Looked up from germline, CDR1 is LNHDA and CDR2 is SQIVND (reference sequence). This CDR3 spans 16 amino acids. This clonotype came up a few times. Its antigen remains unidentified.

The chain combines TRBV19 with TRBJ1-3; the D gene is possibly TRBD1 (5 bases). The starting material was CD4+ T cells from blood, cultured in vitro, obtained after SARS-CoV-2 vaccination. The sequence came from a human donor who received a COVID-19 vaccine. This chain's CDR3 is CASSILRQRPGNTIYF. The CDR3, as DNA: TGTGCCAGTAGTATCCTAAGACAGCGCCCTGGAAACACCATATATTTT.